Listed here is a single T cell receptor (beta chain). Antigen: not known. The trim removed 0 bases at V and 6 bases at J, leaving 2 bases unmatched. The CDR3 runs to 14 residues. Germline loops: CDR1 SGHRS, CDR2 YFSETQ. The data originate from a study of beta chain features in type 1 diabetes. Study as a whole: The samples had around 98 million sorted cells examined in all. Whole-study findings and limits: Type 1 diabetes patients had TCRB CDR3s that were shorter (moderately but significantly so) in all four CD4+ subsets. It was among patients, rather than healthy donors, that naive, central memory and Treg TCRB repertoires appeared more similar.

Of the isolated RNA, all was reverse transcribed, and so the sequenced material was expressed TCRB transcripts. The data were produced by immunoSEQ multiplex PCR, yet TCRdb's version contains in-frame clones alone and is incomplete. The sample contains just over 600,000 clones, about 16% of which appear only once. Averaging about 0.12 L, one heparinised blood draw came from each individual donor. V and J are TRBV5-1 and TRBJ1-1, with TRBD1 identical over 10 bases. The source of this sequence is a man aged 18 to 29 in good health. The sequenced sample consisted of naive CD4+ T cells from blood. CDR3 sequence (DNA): TGCGCCAGCAGCTTGGGACAGGGGGCCGCTGAAGCTTTCTTT. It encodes CASSLGQGAAEAFF.